This T cell receptor beta chain stems from a study of cytomegalovirus exposure and HLA in healthy donors. Study in general: A previous analysis identified 100 million to 120 million unique TCR beta sequences derived from 180 million or so T cells.

A remark on this clone: Its antigen remains unknown.

The V gene end was trimmed by 3 bases and the J gene end by 6 bases; junction bases not matched to a gene: 2. The V gene's germline CDR1 is SEHNR and CDR2 FQNEAQ (reference sequence). This CDR3 region has 15 residues. Notes on the study in general: TCR beta chains associated with HLA were, in a later analysis, more clonally expanded than equally common others. The classifier was said to identify cytomegalovirus status with high specificity and sensitivity.

Use of 60 Vbeta and 13 Jbeta primers characterized the PCR. Method: immunoSEQ multiplex PCR; TCRdb's copy keeps in-frame clones and lacks some. Of about 160,000 clones in the sample, approximately 75% were seen once. The chain has TRBV7-9 and TRBJ1-6; 10 nucleotides agree with TRBD1. This receptor was obtained from a man aged 25 to 40 in good health and CMV-seropositive. Sequenced: PBMCs. For the CDR3, the DNA is TGTGCCAGCAGCTTGACAGGGGGCATTAATTCACCCCTCCACTTT. Its protein is CASSLTGGINSPLHF.